This is a list of T cell receptor beta chains from one sample in a study of CD8+ T cells in alopecia areata. The protocol was immunoSEQ multiplex PCR, while the TCRdb copy is restricted to in-frame clones and leaves out a portion. The data show 110,000 or so clones, 35% to 40% seen once. Specimen: CD4+ T cells sorted from blood. All receptors come from a human donor with alopecia areata. The CDR3 runs from the conserved cysteine through the conserved F or W. The D gene is left open where the match is weak. Rows give clone size only sometimes, using once, few, many, or a class for an expanded clone.

TRBJ2-1	TRBD2	TRBV7-2	-	CASSFAGTSGAGDEQFF	TGTGCCAGCAGCTTCGCCGGGACTAGCGGGGCCGGGGATGAGCAGTTCTTC
TRBJ2-1	-	TRBV20-1	-	CSAYGGNEQFF	TGCAGTGCTTACGGTGGGAATGAGCAGTTCTTC
TRBJ1-1	-	TRBV6-5	-	CASSQRDRSEAFF	TGTGCCAGCAGCCAACGAGACAGAAGTGAAGCTTTCTTT
TRBJ2-1	-	TRBV20-1	-	CSAKSNEQFF	TGCAGTGCTAAAAGCAATGAGCAGTTCTTC
TRBJ2-3	-	TRBV5-1	few	CASSSRLSDTQYF	TGCGCCAGCAGCTCTAGATTGTCCGATACGCAGTATTTT
TRBJ1-6	-	TRBV29-1	few	CSVAAGNNSPLHF	TGCAGCGTTGCGGCAGGGAATAATTCACCCCTCCACTTT
TRBJ1-2	-	TRBV29-1	few	CSCRDTTNYGYTF	TGCAGTTGCCGGGACACGACTAACTATGGCTACACCTTC
TRBJ2-3	-	TRBV2	once	CASSEPVTQYF	TGTGCCAGCAGCGAGCCGGTTACGCAGTATTTT
TRBJ2-1	-	TRBV7-2	few	CASSLGLSNEQFF	TGTGCCAGCAGCTTGGGTCTCTCCAATGAGCAGTTCTTC
TRBJ2-1	-	TRBV30	-	CIGSGQNNEQFF	TGTATTGGCAGCGGGCAGAACAATGAGCAGTTCTTC
TRBJ2-7	-	TRBV27	-	CASSLNGGPYEQYF	TGTGCCAGCAGTTTAAACGGGGGGCCCTACGAGCAGTACTTC
TRBJ2-5	-	TRBV7-2	-	CASSPKLGQGDQETQYF	TGTGCCAGCAGCCCTAAGCTAGGGCAGGGCGACCAAGAGACCCAGTACTTC
TRBJ1-5	-	TRBV28	many	CASSSGGSSNQPQHF	TGTGCCAGCAGTTCCGGCGGCAGTAGCAATCAGCCCCAGCATTTT
TRBJ2-1	TRBD1	TRBV23-1	few	CASSQPGQGSFDEQFF	TGCGCCAGCAGTCAGCCGGGACAGGGAAGTTTCGATGAGCAGTTCTTC
TRBJ2-3	-	TRBV29-1	few	CSVVGDFTDTQYF	TGCAGCGTTGTGGGGGATTTCACAGATACGCAGTATTTT
TRBJ2-1	TRBD2	TRBV7-9	-	CASTGLAGKGEQFF	TGTGCCAGCACGGGACTAGCGGGAAAAGGTGAGCAGTTCTTC
TRBJ2-7	-	TRBV7-2	-	CASSSRTDYEQYF	TGTGCCAGCAGCTCCCGGACAGACTACGAGCAGTACTTC
TRBJ2-5	-	TRBV4-3	-	CASSQDRRMGETQYF	TGCGCCAGCAGCCAAGATCGGCGCATGGGAGAGACCCAGTACTTC
TRBJ1-5	-	TRBV30	-	CAWSRGSDPFQPQHF	TGTGCCTGGAGTCGAGGGAGCGACCCCTTTCAGCCCCAGCATTTT
TRBJ2-5	TRBD2	TRBV2	-	CASSVGPGLAAETQYF	TGTGCCAGCAGTGTCGGTCCGGGACTAGCGGCGGAGACCCAGTACTTC
TRBJ2-7	-	TRBV14	few	CASSQGFSEQYF	TGTGCCAGCAGCCAGGGCTTTTCCGAGCAGTACTTC
TRBJ2-3	TRBD2	TRBV27	-	CASSGTSGTPTQYF	TGTGCCAGCAGTGGGACTAGCGGGACCCCTACGCAGTATTTT
TRBJ1-4	-	TRBV18	few	CASSPPHGEKLFF	TGTGCCAGCTCACCGCCGCATGGGGAAAAACTGTTTTTT
TRBJ2-7	TRBD1	TRBV14	few	CASSLGDRSYF	TGTGCCAGCAGCCTCGGGGACAGGTCGTACTTC
TRBJ1-2	-	TRBV30	few	CALRDGYTF	TGTGCCTTGAGAGACGGCTACACCTTC
TRBJ1-2	-	TRBV29-1	-	CSVETQGRSGYTF	TGCAGCGTTGAGACACAGGGTCGCAGTGGCTACACCTTC
TRBJ2-7	TRBD2	TRBV5-1	few	CASSSAGGAYEQYF	TGCGCCAGCAGCTCGGCGGGGGGCGCGTACGAGCAGTACTTC
TRBJ2-5	-	TRBV20-1	-	CSAAEETQYF	TGCAGTGCGGCCGAAGAGACCCAGTACTTC
TRBJ2-4	TRBD1	TRBV28	few	CASSFSGQGYIQYF	TGTGCCAGCAGTTTCTCGGGACAGGGTTACATTCAGTACTTC
TRBJ2-5	-	TRBV29-1	few	CSARRQALLQETQYF	TGCAGCGCCCGTCGGCAGGCGCTACTCCAAGAGACCCAGTACTTC
TRBJ2-5	TRBD2	TRBV18	-	CASSPVAGAETQYF	TGTGCCAGCTCACCAGTAGCGGGAGCGGAGACCCAGTACTTC
TRBJ2-5	-	TRBV2	few	CASTPGPQQETQYF	TGTGCCAGCACCCCGGGCCCCCAACAAGAGACCCAGTACTTC
TRBJ2-1	TRBD2	TRBV29-1	few	CSAGRLAGGMNEQFF	TGCAGCGCCGGTCGACTAGCGGGGGGAATGAATGAGCAGTTCTTC
TRBJ1-2	-	TRBV29-1	-	CSVPRTGLTTNYGYTF	TGCAGCGTCCCCCGGACGGGATTGACGACTAACTATGGCTACACCTTC
TRBJ1-2	TRBD1	TRBV28	few	CASSVGGPGTGRNYGYTF	TGTGCCAGCAGCGTAGGGGGACCTGGGACAGGGAGGAACTATGGCTACACCTTC
TRBJ2-3	TRBD2	TRBV2	-	CASSEEIAGITDTQYF	TGTGCCAGCAGTGAAGAGATAGCGGGGATCACAGATACGCAGTATTTT
TRBJ2-1	-	TRBV5-1	-	CASSWGDSLTEQFF	TGCGCCAGCAGCTGGGGGGACTCGCTCACAGAGCAGTTCTTC
TRBJ2-4	-	TRBV4-3	-	CASSLALKANIQYF	TGCGCCAGCAGCCTGGCCCTCAAAGCGAACATTCAGTACTTC
TRBJ2-7	-	TRBV28	-	CASSPNYEQYF	TGTGCCAGCAGTCCGAACTACGAGCAGTACTTC
TRBJ2-5	-	TRBV30	-	CAWSLLGARETQYF	TGTGCCTGGAGTCTCTTGGGGGCGCGAGAGACCCAGTACTTC
TRBJ2-1	TRBD2	TRBV5-1	-	CASSLGLAGLRDEQFF	TGCGCCAGCAGCTTAGGACTAGCGGGGCTAAGGGATGAGCAGTTCTTC
TRBJ2-3	TRBD2	TRBV6-6	-	CASRSGLAGGTDTQYF	TGTGCCAGCAGATCGGGACTAGCGGGGGGCACAGATACGCAGTATTTT
TRBJ2-7	-	TRBV2	-	CASSDRWSSYEQYF	TGTGCCAGCAGTGATCGATGGAGCTCCTACGAGCAGTACTTC